This T cell receptor (beta chain) was documented in a study of blood T cell repertoires in COVID-19. Using immunoSEQ multiplex PCR, the repertoire was profiled, and TCRdb retains in-frame clones only, with some absent. The repertoire holds under 100,000 clones, more than 75% seen once, with over 4% in the top ten. CDR1 is GTSNPN, CDR2 SVGIG, per germline (reference sequence). This CDR3 is built from 14 residues. Trimming pared 4 bases from V and 2 bases from J, leaving 12 bases between. This chain uses TRBV30 with TRBJ1-5, with D perhaps matching TRBD1 (5 bases). The sequencing input was peripheral blood. The origin of this receptor is a man aged 35-49 years with acute or convalescent COVID-19. The CDR3 DNA follows: TGTGCCTGGAACATGGGGGGAGGCAATCAGCCCCAGCATTTT. Amino acid sequence: CAWNMGGGNQPQHF.